Each of the 24 T cell receptor beta chains below was sequenced from the same sample in a study of OX40 agonist ivuxolimab in advanced cancers. Method: immunoSEQ multiplex PCR; TCRdb's copy keeps in-frame clones and lacks some. This sample has approximately 86,000 clones, with roughly 90% found just once. The starting material was CD4+ or CD8+ T cells sorted from blood, obtained in a trial of the OX40 agonist ivuxolimab. The receptors come from an adult with an advanced solid tumor such as melanoma, head and neck, liver or kidney cancer.

This chain connects TRBV28 to TRBJ2-5; a possible D gene is TRBD1 (6 bases). Per the germline V gene, CDR1 is MDHEN and CDR2 is SYDVKM. The ends were cut back, 4 bases at V and 1 base at J, with 10 bases in the middle. The CDR3 has 14 amino acids. CDR3 DNA: TGTGCCAGCAGTTCTGGACAGTCCCAAGAGACCCAGTACTTC. As protein: CASSSGQSQETQYF.

The V and J genes are TRBV19 and TRBJ1-1; TRBD1 might be the D (6 bases). The CDR3 is 13 amino acids. Trimming shortened V by 4 bases and J by 11 bases, and 17 bases separated the two germline ends. In germline, CDR1 is LNHDA, CDR2 SQIVND (reference sequence). CDR3 coding DNA: TGTGCCAGTAGTACCTCTGGGGGGGCCAGGGCTTTCTTT. Translated: CASSTSGGARAFF.

The chain recombines TRBV6-6 with TRBJ1-5; D might be TRBD1 (5 bases). V lost 6 bases to trimming and J lost 1 base, with 16 bases between them. CDR3 length: 16 residues. The germline CDR1 and CDR2 sequences are MNHNY and SVGAGI (reference sequence). Here the CDR3 reads CASSPRQLLSNQPQHF. In DNA, the CDR3 is TGTGCCAGCAGCCCTCGACAGCTTTTGAGCAATCAGCCCCAGCATTTT.

V gene TRBV10-2 combines with J gene TRBJ2-5, with D perhaps matching TRBD1 (6 bases). The CDR3 loop spans 16 amino acids. CDR1 is WSHSY, CDR2 SAAADI, per germline. V was cut by 3 bases and J by 5 bases, with 19 bases left in between. This CDR3 is CASSEMRVRGVETQYF. For the CDR3, the DNA is TGCGCCAGCAGTGAAATGCGGGTCAGGGGCGTGGAGACCCAGTACTTC.

The V and J genes are TRBV28 and TRBJ2-7, with TRBD1 matching over 7 bases. Trimming took 10 bases from V and 3 from J; bases not matched to a gene: 3. This CDR3 has 11 amino acids. Looked up from germline, CDR1 is MDHEN and CDR2 is SYDVKM. The CDR3: CAISGGYEQYF. The CDR3 bases are TGTGCCATCTCAGGGGGCTACGAGCAGTACTTC.

The chain links TRBV29-1 to TRBJ1-1; maybe TRBD1 (5 bases). The V gene's germline CDR1 is SQVTM and CDR2 ANQGSEA. Trimming took 3 bases from V and 3 from J, leaving 17 bases between them. The CDR3 is 15 amino acids. The DNA of the CDR3 is TGCAGCGTTGAGAGGGGCTGGTTCATAGACACTGAAGCTTTCTTT. Translation gives CSVERGWFIDTEAFF.

The genes are TRBV4-2 and TRBJ2-1, with D maybe TRBD1 (6 bases). Trimming took off 9 bases at V and 8 bases at J, with 20 bases between the two ends. The CDR3 covers 14 residues. In germline, CDR1 is LGHNA, CDR2 YNFKEQ. CDR3 loop: CASRTGTPSHEQFF. The CDR3 nucleotides are TGTGCCAGTAGGACCGGGACACCCTCTCATGAGCAGTTCTTC.

The J gene is TRBJ2-6, the V gene TRBV9; the D is unclear. Trimming cost V 0 bases and J 0 bases, with 10 bases left between them. Germline CDR1 and CDR2: SGDLS and YYNGEE. The CDR3 is 17 amino acids. CDR3 protein: CASSVGNSFSGANVLTF. CDR3 coding DNA: TGTGCCAGCAGCGTAGGGAACAGCTTCTCTGGGGCCAACGTCCTGACTTTC.

This clone appeared a few times. The chain is built from TRBV5-1 and TRBJ1-5; D is possibly TRBD1 (6 bases). CDR3 length: 13 residues. Germline V gives CDR1 SGHRS, CDR2 YFSETQ. The V and J ends lost 1 base and 4 bases respectively, with 6 bases between them. In DNA, the CDR3 is TGCGCCAGCAGCTTGACAGGGAATCAGCCCCAGCATTTT. Translation gives CASSLTGNQPQHF.

V gene TRBV7-2 combines with J gene TRBJ2-5, with D perhaps TRBD2 (5 bases). The better agreement between TRBJ2-7 and the DNA end casts doubt on the J call. This CDR3 is built from 14 residues. Germline V gene data show CDR1 as SGHTA and CDR2 as FQGNSA. This CDR3 reads CASSLARTRDEQYF. In DNA, the CDR3 is TGTGCCAGCAGCTTAGCTAGAACGAGGGACGAGCAGTACTTC.

Note on this clone: At one of its ends the junction is not consistent with the germline gene, which may arise from a read error. The chain has TRBV5-1 and TRBJ2-2, with D unclear. This CDR3 has 14 amino acids. Germline CDR1 is SGHRS and CDR2 is YFSETQ. The CDR3 protein is CVSSFNADTGELFF. DNA for the CDR3: TGCGTCAGCAGCTTTAACGCGGACACCGGGGAGCTGTTTTTT. The full variable domain, its missing parts supplied by reference TRBV5-1 and TRBJ2-2, is KAGVTQTPRYLIKTRGQQVTLSCSPISGHRSVSWYQQTPGQGLQFLFEYFSETQRNKGNFPGRFSGRQFSNSRSEMNVSTLELGDSALYLCVSSFNADTGELFFGEGSRLTVL.

The chain links TRBV6-6 to TRBJ2-5; TRBD1 or TRBD2 may be the D gene (5 bases each). The CDR3 loop spans 13 amino acids. The V gene's germline CDR1 is MNHNY and CDR2 SVGAGI (reference sequence). Trimming cost V 7 bases and J 4 bases, with 13 bases left between them. The chain's CDR3 is CASKPSGRETQYF. CDR3 bases: TGTGCCAGCAAACCGTCAGGGAGAGAGACCCAGTACTTC.

The chain combines TRBV29-1 with TRBJ1-1; D might be TRBD1 (5 bases). The V end was cut by 4 bases, the J end by 4 bases, with 13 bases between. From germline, CDR1 is SQVTM and CDR2 ANQGSEA. The CDR3 runs to 13 residues. The CDR3 region has the DNA TGCAGCGTTGGAGCGACGGGGGGCACTGAAGCTTTCTTT. Amino acids: CSVGATGGTEAFF.

This clone was observed a handful of times. This chain uses TRBV6-5 with TRBJ2-7; the D gene is possibly TRBD2 (5 bases). The CDR3 covers 14 residues. V lost 6 bases and J 3 bases, leaving 15 bases between the germline ends. Germline CDR1 and CDR2: MNHEY and SVGAGI. DNA of the CDR3: TGTGCCAGCAGGCCCCAGCTAGCTGTCTACGAGCAGTACTTC. Translation: CASRPQLAVYEQYF.

This chain connects TRBV4-1 to TRBJ2-7; 12 bases align to TRBD2. CDR1 is MGHRA, CDR2 YSYEKL, per germline. The CDR3 has 15 residues. V lost 1 base, J lost 7 bases, and 5 bases stayed unmatched. The CDR3 protein is CASSQGLAGAGEQYF. The CDR3 nucleotides read TGCGCCAGCAGCCAAGGACTAGCGGGAGCGGGGGAGCAGTACTTC.

This clone was observed a single time. V usage is TRBV27 and J usage is TRBJ2-1; D gene uncertain. The V end was cut by 2 bases, the J end by 0 bases, with 11 bases between. The length of the CDR3 is 16 residues. Per the germline V gene, CDR1 is MNHEY and CDR2 is SMNVEV (reference sequence). CDR3 in DNA: TGTGCCAGCAGTTTAAGGGTCGCGAGCTCCTACAATGAGCAGTTCTTC. Translation gives CASSLRVASSYNEQFF.

The chain recombines TRBV19 with TRBJ1-2; D gene uncertain. The CDR3 consists of 12 residues. V was trimmed by 9 bases and J by 7 bases, leaving 15 bases between them. The germline V gene has CDR1 LNHDA and CDR2 SQIVND (reference sequence). The CDR3 bases are TGTGCCAGCTCTTCAGTGATCCCTGGCTACACCTTC. Its translation: CASSSVIPGYTF. Full variable domain (remainder filled in from reference TRBV19 and TRBJ1-2): DGGITQSPKYLFRKEGQNVTLSCEQNLNHDAMYWYRQDPGQGLRLIYYSQIVNDFQKGDIAEGYSVSREKKESFPLTVTSAQKNPTAFYLCASSSVIPGYTFGSGTRLTVV.

CDR3 amino acids: CASSQLPLGTPKYF. Here the CDR3 DNA reads TGTGCCAGCAGCCAATTACCCCTCGGGACACCGAAGTACTTC. The chain is built from TRBV14 and TRBJ2-5; D perhaps matches TRBD1 (6 bases). CDR3 length: 14 amino acids. Looked up from germline, CDR1 is SGHDN and CDR2 is FVKESK. V was shortened by 2 bases and J by 12 bases, with 19 bases between the two germline ends.

This clone has more than one count but fewer than ten. The chain joins TRBV4-1 to TRBJ2-7; D could derive from TRBD1 or TRBD2 (5 bases each). The CDR3 covers 15 residues. V gave up 0 bases and J gave up 7 bases, with 16 bases separating them. From germline, CDR1 is MGHRA and CDR2 YSYEKL. The CDR3 loop reads CASSQDLSGTGEQYF. The CDR3 nucleotides are TGCGCCAGCAGCCAAGATCTTTCGGGGACCGGGGAGCAGTACTTC.

This chain connects TRBV25-1 to TRBJ1-3; D uncertain. The germline gives CDR1 MGHDK, CDR2 SYGVNS. Trimming removed 7 bases at V and 4 bases at J, with 14 bases between. The CDR3 runs to 14 residues. CDR3 nucleotides: TGTGCCAGCACAGGACTTATGTACGGAAACACCATATATTTT. This gives the protein CASTGLMYGNTIYF.

J is TRBJ2-3 and V is TRBV27, with 9 bases that match TRBD2. Germline loops: CDR1 MNHEY, CDR2 SMNVEV (reference sequence). This CDR3 comprises 17 residues. The V gene end was trimmed by 6 bases and the J gene end by 5 bases; junction bases not matched to a gene: 15. Here the CDR3 DNA reads TGTGCCAGCAGCTGGGACCTGACGCGGGAGGGGGTAGATACGCAGTATTTT. This sequence encodes CASSWDLTREGVDTQYF.

The rearrangement uses TRBV5-6 and TRBJ2-5, with 8 bases fitting TRBD2. The V segment lost 0 bases and the J segment 2 bases; nucleotides outside the gene matches: 3. The germline CDR1 and CDR2 sequences are SGHDT and YYEEEE. The length of the CDR3 is 15 residues. The CDR3 region has the DNA TGTGCCAGCAGCTTGGATCCGGGGGGGCAAGAGACCCAGTACTTC. Translating it yields CASSLDPGGQETQYF.

This clone was seen more than once but under ten times. The CDR3 region is CASSQPLGSLGNEQFF. The CDR3 region has the DNA TGCGCCAGCAGCCAACCACTCGGGAGTTTGGGGAATGAGCAGTTCTTC. The chain recombines TRBV4-1 with TRBJ2-1, with TRBD2 as a possible D gene (6 bases). CDR3 length: 16 amino acids. CDR1 MGHRA and CDR2 YSYEKL come from the germline V gene. Trimming cost V 2 bases and J 7 bases, with 18 bases left between them.

This rearrangement joins TRBV5-6 to TRBJ2-1; D may correspond to TRBD1 or TRBD2 (5 bases each). Germline V gene sequence: CDR1 SGHDT, CDR2 YYEEEE. The ends were cut back, 6 bases at V and 4 bases at J, with 11 bases in the middle. The CDR3 has 13 amino acids. The CDR3 DNA sequence: TGTGCCAGCAACAAGAGGGGTTACAATGAGCAGTTCTTC. Its translation: CASNKRGYNEQFF.